Shown below are 12 T cell receptor beta chains from a single sample sequenced in a study of shared clonotypes between healthy human individuals. Clones were read by immunoSEQ multiplex PCR, and TCRdb kept only the in-frame ones, dropping some. The sample records about 330,000 clones, roughly 84% being singletons. Sequenced sample: memory CD8+ T cells sorted from blood. Subset in this sample: CD45RO+ cells pooled with CCR7-negative TemRA cells. These receptors originate from a man between 18 and 35 years old in good health.

The chain uses TRBV14 and TRBJ2-6, with D possibly matching TRBD1 (5 bases). CDR1 is SGHDN and CDR2 is FVKESK in the germline V gene. V shed 7 bases and J shed 4 bases, with 8 bases lying between them. This CDR3 has 13 residues. CDR3 nucleotides: TGTGCCAGCAAGGGGTTAGGGGCCAACGTCCTGACTTTC. Amino acid sequence: CASKGLGANVLTF.

This chain's CDR3 is CATSSETGSTDTQYF. The CDR3 DNA sequence: TGTGCCACCAGTAGTGAGACAGGGAGCACAGATACGCAGTATTTT. The chain couples TRBV15 to TRBJ2-3; TRBD1 matches 7 bases. Germline assignment: CDR1 LNHNV and CDR2 YYDKDF (reference sequence). This CDR3 has 15 amino acids. J was trimmed by 0 bases and V by 6 bases; bases with no gene match: 6.

J is TRBJ2-5 and V is TRBV11-2; D possibly uses TRBD1 or TRBD2 (5 bases each). Trimming shortened V by 0 bases and J by 4 bases, and 12 bases separated the two germline ends. The CDR3 has 15 residues. CDR1 SGHAT and CDR2 FQNNGV come from the germline V gene. CDR3 sequence reads: CASSLEYTGRETQYF. CDR3 nucleotide sequence: TGTGCCAGCAGCTTAGAATATACGGGGCGAGAGACCCAGTACTTC.

The chain is built from TRBV6-1 and TRBJ2-7; D perhaps matches TRBD1 (6 bases). There are 13 residues in the CDR3. The germline V and J ends were trimmed by 5 bases and 1 base, with 9 bases remaining between them. From germline, CDR1 is MNHNS and CDR2 SASEGT. CDR3 loop: CASSSDSSYEQYF. DNA of the CDR3: TGTGCCAGCAGTTCGGACAGTTCCTACGAGCAGTACTTC.

The rearrangement links TRBV19 to TRBJ1-1, with no clear D. Germline lookup yields CDR1 LNHDA and CDR2 SQIVND (reference sequence). Trimming took 6 bases from V and 8 from J, leaving 13 bases between them. There are 12 residues in the CDR3. The CDR3 protein is CASSHVTGEAFF. CDR3 nucleotides: TGTGCCAGTAGCCATGTCACTGGGGAAGCTTTCTTT. The full variable domain, its missing parts supplied by reference TRBV19 and TRBJ1-1, is DGGITQSPKYLFRKEGQNVTLSCEQNLNHDAMYWYRQDPGQGLRLIYYSQIVNDFQKGDIAEGYSVSREKKESFPLTVTSAQKNPTAFYLCASSHVTGEAFFGQGTRLTVV.

CDR3 amino acids: CASSFDRGVHEQYF. The CDR3 nucleotides read TGTGCCAGCAGCTTCGACAGGGGAGTCCACGAGCAGTACTTC. This sequence joins TRBV5-6 and TRBJ2-7; 8 bases are a match to TRBD1. V gave up 2 bases and J gave up 5 bases; unmatched junction bases: 6. This CDR3 comprises 14 residues. The germline gives CDR1 SGHDT, CDR2 YYEEEE.

CDR3 DNA: TGCAGCGCAACAGGGAATCACCACGAGCAGTACTTC. Its protein product is CSATGNHHEQYF. The rearrangement uses TRBV29-1 and TRBJ2-7, with a tentative D call TRBD1 (6 bases). The V end lost 7 bases, the J end lost 5 bases, and 15 bases lay between the germline ends. The germline CDR1 and CDR2 sequences are SQVTM and ANQGSEA. The CDR3 loop spans 12 amino acids.

V and J are TRBV11-2 and TRBJ2-7, with a weak D call TRBD1 (6 bases). Germline lookup yields CDR1 SGHAT and CDR2 FQNNGV. V was trimmed by 4 bases and J by 1 base, leaving 14 bases between them. This CDR3 is built from 15 residues. CDR3 protein: CASSYPGTPSYEQYF. Written as DNA, the CDR3 is TGTGCCAGCAGCTATCCCGGGACACCATCCTACGAGCAGTACTTC.

V and J are TRBV27 and TRBJ2-1; D is uncertain. The germline V gene has CDR1 MNHEY and CDR2 SMNVEV (reference sequence). CDR3 size: 10 residues. In DNA form, the CDR3 reads TGTGGGAGAACGTACAATGAGCAGTTCTTC. This codes for CGRTYNEQFF.

This chain connects TRBV2 to TRBJ1-5; 7 bases match TRBD1. Unmatched junction bases numbered 16, after V lost 7 bases and J lost 10 bases. Germline values: CDR1 SNHLY, CDR2 FYNNEI. The CDR3 loop spans 15 amino acids. As DNA, the CDR3 is TGTGCCAGCAACGCATTCGGGACAGCAGGACGTCCCCAGCATTTT. It encodes CASNAFGTAGRPQHF.

This clone was picked up a small number of times. The chain couples TRBV10-2 to TRBJ2-7; D unclear. Germline V CDR1 and CDR2: WSHSY, SAAADI. The CDR3 has 11 amino acids. Trimming took off 3 bases at V and 4 bases at J, with 4 bases between the two ends. Here the CDR3 DNA reads TGCGCCAGCAGTGACTTTTACGAGCAGTACTTC. Protein sequence: CASSDFYEQYF.

This clone came up a few times. The chain combines TRBV19 with TRBJ2-7; D is uncertain. The germline gives CDR1 LNHDA, CDR2 SQIVND (reference sequence). V was trimmed by 3 bases and J by 1 base, leaving 7 bases between them. The CDR3 spans 13 residues. CDR3 protein: CASSINPSYEQYF. CDR3 nucleotides: TGTGCCAGTAGTATCAACCCATCCTACGAGCAGTACTTC.